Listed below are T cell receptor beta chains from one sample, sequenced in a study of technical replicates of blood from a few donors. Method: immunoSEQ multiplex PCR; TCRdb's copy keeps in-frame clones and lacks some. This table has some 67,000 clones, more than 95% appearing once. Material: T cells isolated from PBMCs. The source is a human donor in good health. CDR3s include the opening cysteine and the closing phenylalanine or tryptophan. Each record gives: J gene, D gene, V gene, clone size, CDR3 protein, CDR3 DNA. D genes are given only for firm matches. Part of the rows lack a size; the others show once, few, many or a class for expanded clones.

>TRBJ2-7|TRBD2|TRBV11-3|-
CASSLDPSGSYEQYF
TGTGCCAGCAGCTTAGATCCTAGCGGCTCCTACGAGCAGTACTTC
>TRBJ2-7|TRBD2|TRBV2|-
CASRASGVSYEQYF
TGTGCCAGCAGGGCTAGCGGGGTATCCTACGAGCAGTACTTC
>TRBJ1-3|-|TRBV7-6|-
CASSLSILSGNTIYF
TGTGCCAGCAGCTTATCTATACTCTCTGGAAACACCATATATTTT
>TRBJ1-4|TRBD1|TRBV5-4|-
CASSLVGQGANNEKLFF
TGTGCCAGCAGCTTGGTCGGGCAGGGGGCCAATAATGAAAAACTGTTTTTT
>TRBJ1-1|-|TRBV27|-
CASRWGSGNTEAFF
TGTGCCAGCAGGTGGGGTAGCGGGAACACTGAAGCTTTCTTT
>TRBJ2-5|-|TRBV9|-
CASSVEGHQTQYF
TGTGCCAGCAGCGTAGAGGGACATCAGACCCAGTACTTC
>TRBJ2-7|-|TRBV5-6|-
CASRTTGKSYEQYF
TGTGCCAGCCGCACCACCGGGAAATCCTACGAGCAGTACTTC
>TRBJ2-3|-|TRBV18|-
CASSPPGGPDTQYF
TGTGCCAGCTCACCCCCCGGCGGTCCAGATACGCAGTATTTT
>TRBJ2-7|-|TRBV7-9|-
CASSDTYEQYF
TGTGCCAGCAGCGACACCTACGAGCAGTACTTC
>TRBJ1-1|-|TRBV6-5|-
CASSYSMRRTTEAFF
TGTGCCAGCAGTTACTCGATGCGGAGGACCACTGAAGCTTTCTTT
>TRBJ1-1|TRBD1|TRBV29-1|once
CSVTGGGSTEAFF
TGCAGCGTAACAGGGGGCGGAAGCACTGAAGCTTTCTTT
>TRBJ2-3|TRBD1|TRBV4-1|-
CASSQGTGSDTQYF
TGCGCCAGCAGCCAAGGGACAGGGTCAGATACGCAGTATTTT
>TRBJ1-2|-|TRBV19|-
CASSSRRENYGYTF
TGTGCCAGTAGTAGTCGGAGGGAGAACTATGGCTACACCTTC
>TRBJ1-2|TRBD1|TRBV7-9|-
CASSLGPGTARGYTF
TGTGCCAGCAGCTTAGGGCCGGGGACAGCACGGGGCTACACCTTC
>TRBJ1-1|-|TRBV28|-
CASTSQGFPEAFF
TGTGCCAGCACCTCACAGGGTTTCCCTGAAGCTTTCTTT
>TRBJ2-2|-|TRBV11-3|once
CASSSPSRTGELFF
TGTGCCAGCAGCTCACCCAGTCGAACCGGGGAGCTGTTTTTT
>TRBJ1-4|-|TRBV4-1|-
CASSQGGIEGEKLFF
TGCGCCAGCAGCCAGGGTGGGATTGAGGGTGAAAAACTGTTTTTT
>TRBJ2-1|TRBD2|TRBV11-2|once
CASSFGSGGFNNEQFF
TGTGCCAGCAGCTTTGGGTCCGGGGGGTTCAACAATGAGCAGTTCTTC
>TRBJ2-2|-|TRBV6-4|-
CASSEGDTGELFF
TGTGCCAGCAGTGAAGGGGACACCGGGGAGCTGTTTTTT
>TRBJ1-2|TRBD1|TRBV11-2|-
CASSRGQGFYGYTF
TGTGCCAGCAGCCGAGGACAGGGCTTCTATGGCTACACCTTC
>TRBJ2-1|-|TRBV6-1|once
CASMAGSSYNEQFF
TGTGCCAGCATGGCAGGCAGCTCCTACAATGAGCAGTTCTTC
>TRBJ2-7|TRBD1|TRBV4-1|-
CASSRTGTGSYEQYF
TGCGCCAGCAGCCGGACCGGGACAGGGTCCTACGAGCAGTACTTC